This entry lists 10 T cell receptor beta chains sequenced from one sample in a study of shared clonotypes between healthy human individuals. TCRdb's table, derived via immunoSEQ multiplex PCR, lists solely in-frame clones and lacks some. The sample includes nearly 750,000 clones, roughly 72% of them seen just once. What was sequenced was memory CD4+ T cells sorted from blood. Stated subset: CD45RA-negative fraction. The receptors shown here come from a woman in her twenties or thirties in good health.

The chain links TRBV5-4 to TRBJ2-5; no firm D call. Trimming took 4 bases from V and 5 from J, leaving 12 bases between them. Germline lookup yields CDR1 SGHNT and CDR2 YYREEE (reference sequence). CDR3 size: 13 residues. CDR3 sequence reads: CASSPRPKETQYF. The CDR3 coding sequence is TGTGCCAGCAGCCCCCGGCCCAAGGAGACCCAGTACTTC. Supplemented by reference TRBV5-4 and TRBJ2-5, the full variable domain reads ETGVTQSPTHLIKTRGQQVTLRCSSQSGHNTVSWYQQALGQGPQFIFQYYREEENGRGNFPPRFSGLQFPNYSSELNVNALELDDSALYLCASSPRPKETQYFGPGTRLLVL.

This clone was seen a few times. The CDR3 protein is CASSPTWGTYEQYF. CDR3 DNA: TGTGCCAGCAGCCCCACTTGGGGGACCTACGAGCAGTACTTC. The rearrangement uses TRBV6-5 and TRBJ2-7, with D possibly called TRBD1 or TRBD2 (5 bases each). In germline, CDR1 is MNHEY, CDR2 SVGAGI. This CDR3 is built from 14 residues. Trimming took 6 bases from V and 2 from J, leaving 14 bases between them.

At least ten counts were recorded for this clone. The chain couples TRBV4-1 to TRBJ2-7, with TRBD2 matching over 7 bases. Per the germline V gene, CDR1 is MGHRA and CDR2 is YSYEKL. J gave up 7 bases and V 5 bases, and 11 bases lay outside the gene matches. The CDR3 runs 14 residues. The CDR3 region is CASSETSQVLEQYF. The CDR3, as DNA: TGCGCCAGCAGCGAGACTAGCCAGGTCTTGGAGCAGTACTTC.

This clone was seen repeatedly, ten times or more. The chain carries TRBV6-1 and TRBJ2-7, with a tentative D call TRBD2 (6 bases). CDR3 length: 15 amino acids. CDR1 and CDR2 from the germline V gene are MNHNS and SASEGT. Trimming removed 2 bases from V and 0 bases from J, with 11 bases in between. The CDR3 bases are TGTGCCAGCAGTGAACCGGGGGAGTACTCCTACGAGCAGTACTTC. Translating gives CASSEPGEYSYEQYF.

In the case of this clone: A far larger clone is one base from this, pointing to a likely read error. The CDR3 region is CASSPHTDTQYF. DNA for the CDR3: TGTGCCAGCAGCCCCCACACAGATACGCAGTATTTT. V gene TRBV5-4 combines with J gene TRBJ2-3; D not resolved. Germline V CDR1 and CDR2: SGHNT, YYREEE (reference sequence). Trimming shortened V by 4 bases and J by 2 bases, and 5 bases separated the two germline ends. The CDR3 totals 12 residues.

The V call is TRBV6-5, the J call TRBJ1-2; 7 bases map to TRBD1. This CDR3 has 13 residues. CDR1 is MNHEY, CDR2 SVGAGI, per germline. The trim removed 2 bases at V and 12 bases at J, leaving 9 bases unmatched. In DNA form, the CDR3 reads TGTGCCAGCAGTTACCACCGGGACAGTATGGACACCTTC. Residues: CASSYHRDSMDTF.

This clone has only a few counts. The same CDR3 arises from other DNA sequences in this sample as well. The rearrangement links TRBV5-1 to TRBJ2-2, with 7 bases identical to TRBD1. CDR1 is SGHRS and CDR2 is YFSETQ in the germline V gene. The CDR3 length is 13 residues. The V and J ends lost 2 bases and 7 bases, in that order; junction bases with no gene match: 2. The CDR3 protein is CASSFGQVGELFF. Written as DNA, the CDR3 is TGCGCCAGCAGCTTTGGACAGGTCGGGGAGCTGTTTTTT. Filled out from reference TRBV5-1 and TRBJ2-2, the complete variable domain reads KAGVTQTPRYLIKTRGQQVTLSCSPISGHRSVSWYQQTPGQGLQFLFEYFSETQRNKGNFPGRFSGRQFSNSRSEMNVSTLELGDSALYLCASSFGQVGELFFGEGSRLTVL.

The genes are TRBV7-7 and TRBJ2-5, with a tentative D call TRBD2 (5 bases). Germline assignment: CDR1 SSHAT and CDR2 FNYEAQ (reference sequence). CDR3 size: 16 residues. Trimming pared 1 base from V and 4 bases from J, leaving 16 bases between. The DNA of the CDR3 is TGTGCCAGCAGCTTAGGGCCCTACGGGGTGGGAGAGACCCAGTACTTC. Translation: CASSLGPYGVGETQYF.

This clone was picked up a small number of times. The CDR3 DNA reads as TGTGCCAGCAGCTTAGCACCCCTGACAGCCTCTGGAAACACCATATATTTT. It is translated as CASSLAPLTASGNTIYF. The chain combines TRBV11-2 with TRBJ1-3; maybe TRBD1 (5 bases). The CDR3 runs to 17 residues. Trimming took off 1 base at V and 0 bases at J, with 13 bases between the two ends. Germline-derived CDR1 and CDR2 are SGHAT and FQNNGV.

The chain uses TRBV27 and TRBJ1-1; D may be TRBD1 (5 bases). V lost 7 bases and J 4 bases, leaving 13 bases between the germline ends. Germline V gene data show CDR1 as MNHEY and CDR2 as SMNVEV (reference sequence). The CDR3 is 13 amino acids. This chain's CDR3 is CASTFLGATEAFF. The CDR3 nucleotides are TGTGCCAGCACCTTCTTAGGGGCCACTGAAGCTTTCTTT.